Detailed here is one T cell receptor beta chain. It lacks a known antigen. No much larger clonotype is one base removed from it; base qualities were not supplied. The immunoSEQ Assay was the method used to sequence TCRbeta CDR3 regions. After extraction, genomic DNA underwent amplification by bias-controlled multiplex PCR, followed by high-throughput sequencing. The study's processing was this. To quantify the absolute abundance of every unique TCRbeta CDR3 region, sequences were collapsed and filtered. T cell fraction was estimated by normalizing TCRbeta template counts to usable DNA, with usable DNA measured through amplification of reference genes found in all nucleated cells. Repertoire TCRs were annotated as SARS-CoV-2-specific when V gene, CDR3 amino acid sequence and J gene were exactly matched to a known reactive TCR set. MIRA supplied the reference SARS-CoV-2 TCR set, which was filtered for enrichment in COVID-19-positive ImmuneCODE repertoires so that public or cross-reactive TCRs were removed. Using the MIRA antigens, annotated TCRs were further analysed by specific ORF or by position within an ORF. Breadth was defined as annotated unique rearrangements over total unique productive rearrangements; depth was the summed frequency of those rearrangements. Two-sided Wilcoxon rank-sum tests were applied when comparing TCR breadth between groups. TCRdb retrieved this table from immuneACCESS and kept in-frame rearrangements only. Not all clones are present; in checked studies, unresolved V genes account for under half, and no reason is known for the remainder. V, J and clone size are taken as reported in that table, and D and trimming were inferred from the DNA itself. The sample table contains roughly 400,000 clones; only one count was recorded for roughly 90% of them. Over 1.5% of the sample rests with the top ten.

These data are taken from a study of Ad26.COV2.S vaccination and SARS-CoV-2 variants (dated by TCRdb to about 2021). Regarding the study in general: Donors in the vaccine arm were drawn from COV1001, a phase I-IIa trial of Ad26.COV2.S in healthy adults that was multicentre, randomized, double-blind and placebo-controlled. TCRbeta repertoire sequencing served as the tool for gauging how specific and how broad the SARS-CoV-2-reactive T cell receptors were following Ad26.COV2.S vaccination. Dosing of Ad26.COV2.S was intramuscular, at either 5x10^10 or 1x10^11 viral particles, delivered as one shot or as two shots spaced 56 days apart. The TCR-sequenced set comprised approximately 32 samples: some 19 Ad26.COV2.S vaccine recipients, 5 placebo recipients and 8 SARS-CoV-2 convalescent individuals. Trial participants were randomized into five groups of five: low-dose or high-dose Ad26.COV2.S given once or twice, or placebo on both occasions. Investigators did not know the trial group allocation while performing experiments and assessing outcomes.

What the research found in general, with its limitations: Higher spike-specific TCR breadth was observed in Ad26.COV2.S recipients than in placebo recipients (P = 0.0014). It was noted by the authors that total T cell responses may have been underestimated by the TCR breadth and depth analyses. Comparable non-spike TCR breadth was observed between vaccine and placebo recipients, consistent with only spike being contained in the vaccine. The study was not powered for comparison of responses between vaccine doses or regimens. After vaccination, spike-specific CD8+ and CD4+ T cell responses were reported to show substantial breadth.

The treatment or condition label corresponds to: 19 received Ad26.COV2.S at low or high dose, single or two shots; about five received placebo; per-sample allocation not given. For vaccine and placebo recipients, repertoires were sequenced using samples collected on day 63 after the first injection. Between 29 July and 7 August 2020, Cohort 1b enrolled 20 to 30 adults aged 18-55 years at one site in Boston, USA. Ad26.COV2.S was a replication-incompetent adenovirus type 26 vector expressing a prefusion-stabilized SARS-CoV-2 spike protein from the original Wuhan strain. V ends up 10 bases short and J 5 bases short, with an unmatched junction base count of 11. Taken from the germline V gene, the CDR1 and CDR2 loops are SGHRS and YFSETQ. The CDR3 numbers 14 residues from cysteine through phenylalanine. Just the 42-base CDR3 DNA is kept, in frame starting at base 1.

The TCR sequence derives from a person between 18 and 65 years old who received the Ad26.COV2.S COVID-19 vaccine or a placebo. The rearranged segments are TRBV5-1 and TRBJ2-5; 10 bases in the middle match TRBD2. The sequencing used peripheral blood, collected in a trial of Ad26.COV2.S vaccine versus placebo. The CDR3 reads CASRLAGDGETQYF. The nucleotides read TGCGCCTCGCGGCTAGCGGGGGATGGCGAGACCCAGTACTTC.